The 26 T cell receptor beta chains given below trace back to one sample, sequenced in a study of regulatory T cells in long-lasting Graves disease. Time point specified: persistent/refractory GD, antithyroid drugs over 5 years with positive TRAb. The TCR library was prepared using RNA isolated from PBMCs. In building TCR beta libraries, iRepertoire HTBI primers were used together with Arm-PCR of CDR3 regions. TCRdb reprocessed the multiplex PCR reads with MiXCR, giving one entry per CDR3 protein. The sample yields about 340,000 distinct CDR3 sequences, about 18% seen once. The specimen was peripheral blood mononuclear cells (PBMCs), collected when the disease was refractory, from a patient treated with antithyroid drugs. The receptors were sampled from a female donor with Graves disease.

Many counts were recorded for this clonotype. The CDR3 region has the DNA TGTGCCAGCAGTTACTCGGGGGGGACTAGCAGAGGGAGACCCCAGTACTTC. It is translated as CASSYSGGTSRGRPQYF. The V and J genes are TRBV6-5 and TRBJ2-5; 9 nucleotides match TRBD2. Germline assignment: CDR1 MNHEY and CDR2 SVGAGI. The CDR3 covers 17 residues. V was clipped by 0 bases and J by 9 bases; unmatched bases: 14.

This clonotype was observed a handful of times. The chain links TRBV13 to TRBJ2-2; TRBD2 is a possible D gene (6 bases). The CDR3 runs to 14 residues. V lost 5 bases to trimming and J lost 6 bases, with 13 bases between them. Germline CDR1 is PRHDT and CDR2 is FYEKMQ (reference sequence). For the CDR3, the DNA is TGTGCCAGCAGCCCCGGGAGTGGGTCCGGGGAGCTGTTTTTT. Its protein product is CASSPGSGSGELFF.

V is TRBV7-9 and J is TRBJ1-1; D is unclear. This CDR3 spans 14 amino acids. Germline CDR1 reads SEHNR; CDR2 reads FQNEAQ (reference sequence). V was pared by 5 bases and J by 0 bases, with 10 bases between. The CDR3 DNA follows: TGTGCCAGCAGCCCCTCAGTACTGAACACTGAAGCTTTCTTT. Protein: CASSPSVLNTEAFF.

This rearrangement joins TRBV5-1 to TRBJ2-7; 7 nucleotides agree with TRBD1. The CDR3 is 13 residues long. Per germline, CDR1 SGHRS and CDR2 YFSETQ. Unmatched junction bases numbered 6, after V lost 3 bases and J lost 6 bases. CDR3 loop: CASSSGQPTEQYF. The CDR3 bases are TGCGCCAGCAGCTCGGGACAGCCCACCGAGCAGTACTTC. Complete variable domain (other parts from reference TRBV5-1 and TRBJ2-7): KAGVTQTPRYLIKTRGQQVTLSCSPISGHRSVSWYQQTPGQGLQFLFEYFSETQRNKGNFPGRFSGRQFSNSRSEMNVSTLELGDSALYLCASSSGQPTEQYFGPGTRLTVT.

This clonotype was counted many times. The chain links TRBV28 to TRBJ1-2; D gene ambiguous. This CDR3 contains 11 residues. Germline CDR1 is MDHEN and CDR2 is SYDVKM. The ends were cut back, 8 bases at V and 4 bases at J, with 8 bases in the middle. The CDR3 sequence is CASLSLYGYTF. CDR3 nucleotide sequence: TGTGCCAGCCTTTCCCTCTATGGCTACACCTTC.

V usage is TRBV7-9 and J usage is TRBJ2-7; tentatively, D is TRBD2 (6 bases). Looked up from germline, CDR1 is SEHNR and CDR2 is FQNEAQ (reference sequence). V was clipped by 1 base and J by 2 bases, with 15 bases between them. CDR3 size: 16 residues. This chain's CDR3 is CASSLVPGLAPYEQYF. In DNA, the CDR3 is TGTGCCAGCAGCTTAGTACCGGGACTGGCCCCCTACGAGCAGTACTTC.

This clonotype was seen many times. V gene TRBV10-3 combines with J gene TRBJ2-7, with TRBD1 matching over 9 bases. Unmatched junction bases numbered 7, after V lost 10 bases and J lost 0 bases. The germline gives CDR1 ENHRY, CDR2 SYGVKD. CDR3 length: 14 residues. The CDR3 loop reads CASASTGGSYEQYF. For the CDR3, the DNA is TGTGCCAGCGCCTCGACAGGGGGCTCCTACGAGCAGTACTTC.

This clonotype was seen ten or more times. CDR3 nucleotides: TGTGCCAGCAGTGAAGGTCGGGGGGATTCTAATGAAAAACTGTTTTTT. Translating it yields CASSEGRGDSNEKLFF. This chain joins TRBV6-1 and TRBJ1-4; D is perhaps TRBD1 (5 bases). V was pared by 1 base and J by 3 bases, with 12 bases between. The CDR3 consists of 16 residues. The germline CDR1 and CDR2 sequences are MNHNS and SASEGT.

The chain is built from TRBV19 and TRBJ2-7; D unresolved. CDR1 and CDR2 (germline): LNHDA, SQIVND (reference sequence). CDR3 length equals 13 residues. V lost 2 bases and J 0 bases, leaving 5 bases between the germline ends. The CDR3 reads CASSITVSYEQYF. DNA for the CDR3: TGTGCCAGTAGTATAACCGTCTCCTACGAGCAGTACTTC.

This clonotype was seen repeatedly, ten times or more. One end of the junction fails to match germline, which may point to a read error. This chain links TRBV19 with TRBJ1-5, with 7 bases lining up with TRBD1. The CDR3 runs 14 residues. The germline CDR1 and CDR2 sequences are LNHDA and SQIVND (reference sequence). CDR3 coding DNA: TGCGCCAGCAGCATCGGACAGGGCAATCAGCCCCAGCATTTT. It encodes CASSIGQGNQPQHF.

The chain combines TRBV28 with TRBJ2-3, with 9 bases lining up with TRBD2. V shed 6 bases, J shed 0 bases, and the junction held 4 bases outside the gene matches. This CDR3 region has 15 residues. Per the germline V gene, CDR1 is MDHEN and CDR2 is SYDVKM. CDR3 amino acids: CASRKSGRSTDTQYF. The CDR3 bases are TGTGCCAGCAGAAAGAGCGGGAGGAGCACAGATACGCAGTATTTT. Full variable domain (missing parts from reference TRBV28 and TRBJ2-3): DVKVTQSSRYLVKRTGEKVFLECVQDMDHENMFWYRQDPGLGLRLIYFSYDVKMKEKGDIPEGYSVSREKKERFSLILESASTNQTSMYLCASRKSGRSTDTQYFGPGTRLTVL.

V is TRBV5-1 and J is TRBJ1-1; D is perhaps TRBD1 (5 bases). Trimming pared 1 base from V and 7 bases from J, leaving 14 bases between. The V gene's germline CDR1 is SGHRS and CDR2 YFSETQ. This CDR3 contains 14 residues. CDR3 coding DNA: TGCGCCAGCAGCTTGTATTCTGGGGCAGTTGAAGCTTTCTTT. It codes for CASSLYSGAVEAFF.

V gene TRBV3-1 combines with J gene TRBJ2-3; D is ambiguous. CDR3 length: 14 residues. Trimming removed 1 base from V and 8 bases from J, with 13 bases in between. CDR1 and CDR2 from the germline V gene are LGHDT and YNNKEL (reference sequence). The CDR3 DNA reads TGTGCCAGCAGCCAAGGTGCACGAGTGAGTACGCAGTATTTT. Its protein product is CASSQGARVSTQYF.

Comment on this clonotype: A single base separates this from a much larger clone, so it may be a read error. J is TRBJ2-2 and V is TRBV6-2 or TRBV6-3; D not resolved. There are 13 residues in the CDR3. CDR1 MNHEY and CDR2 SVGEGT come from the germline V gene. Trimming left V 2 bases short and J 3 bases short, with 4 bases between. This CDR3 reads CASSYHDTGELFF. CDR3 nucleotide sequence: TGTGCCAGCAGTTACCATGACACCGGGGAGCTGTTTTTT.

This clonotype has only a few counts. This chain's CDR3 is CASSLDELGIVQYF. DNA for the CDR3: TGTGCCAGCAGCTTAGATGAGTTAGGGATCGTGCAGTACTTC. This chain joins TRBV7-2 and TRBJ2-7; unclear D gene. This CDR3 spans 14 amino acids. The germline CDR1 and CDR2 sequences are SGHTA and FQGNSA. Trimming pared 1 base from V and 9 bases from J, leaving 16 bases between.

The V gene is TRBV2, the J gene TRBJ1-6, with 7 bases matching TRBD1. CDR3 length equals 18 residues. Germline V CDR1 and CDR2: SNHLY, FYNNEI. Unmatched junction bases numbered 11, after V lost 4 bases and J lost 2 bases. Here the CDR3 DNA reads TGTGCCAGCAGTGCCCGGGACAGCCGCAGACCCTATAATTCACCCCTCCACTTT. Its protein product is CASSARDSRRPYNSPLHF.

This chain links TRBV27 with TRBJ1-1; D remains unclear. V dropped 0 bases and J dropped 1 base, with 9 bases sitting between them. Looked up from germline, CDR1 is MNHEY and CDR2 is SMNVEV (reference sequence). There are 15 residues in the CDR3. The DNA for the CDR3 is TGTGCCAGCAGTTTATCATCTCGGGGGAACACTGAAGCTTTCTTT. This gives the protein CASSLSSRGNTEAFF.

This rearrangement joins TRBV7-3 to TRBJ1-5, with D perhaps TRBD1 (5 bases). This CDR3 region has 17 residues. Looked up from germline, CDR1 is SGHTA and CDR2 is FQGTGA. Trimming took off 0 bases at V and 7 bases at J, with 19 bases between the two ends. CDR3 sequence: CASSLTPRATEDQPQHF. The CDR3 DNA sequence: TGTGCCAGCAGCTTAACCCCCAGGGCGACGGAAGACCAGCCCCAGCATTTT.

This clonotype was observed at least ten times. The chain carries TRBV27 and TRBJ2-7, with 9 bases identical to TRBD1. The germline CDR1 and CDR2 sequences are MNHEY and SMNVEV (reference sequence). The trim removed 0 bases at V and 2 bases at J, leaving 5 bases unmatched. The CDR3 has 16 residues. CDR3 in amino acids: CASSLSGTGQAYEQYF. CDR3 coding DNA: TGTGCCAGCAGTTTATCGGGGACAGGGCAAGCCTACGAGCAGTACTTC.

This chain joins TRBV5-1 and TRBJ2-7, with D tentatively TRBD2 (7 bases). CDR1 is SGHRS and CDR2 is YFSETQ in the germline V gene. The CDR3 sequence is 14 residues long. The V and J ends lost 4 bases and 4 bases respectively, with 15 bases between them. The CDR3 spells CASSPGRGGYEQYV. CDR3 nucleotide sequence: TGCGCCAGCAGCCCCGGTAGGGGGGGTTACGAGCAGTACGTC.

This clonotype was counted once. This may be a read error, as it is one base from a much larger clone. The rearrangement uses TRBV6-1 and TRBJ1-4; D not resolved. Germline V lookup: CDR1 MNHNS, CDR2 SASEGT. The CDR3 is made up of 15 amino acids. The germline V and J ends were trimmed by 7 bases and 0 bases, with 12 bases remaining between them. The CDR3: CASTATAATNEKLFF. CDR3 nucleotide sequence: TGTGCCAGCACAGCAACTGCTGCAACTAATGAAAAACTGTTTTTT.

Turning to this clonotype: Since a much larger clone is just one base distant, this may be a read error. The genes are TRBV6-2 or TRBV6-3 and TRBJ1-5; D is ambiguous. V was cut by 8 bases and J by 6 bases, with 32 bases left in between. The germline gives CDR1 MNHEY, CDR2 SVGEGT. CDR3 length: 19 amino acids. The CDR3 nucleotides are TGTGCCAGCCACTTAGTCGGTATTAGGTGGCGAGGTGGGAGTCAGCCCCAGCATTTT. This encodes CASHLVGIRWRGGSQPQHF.

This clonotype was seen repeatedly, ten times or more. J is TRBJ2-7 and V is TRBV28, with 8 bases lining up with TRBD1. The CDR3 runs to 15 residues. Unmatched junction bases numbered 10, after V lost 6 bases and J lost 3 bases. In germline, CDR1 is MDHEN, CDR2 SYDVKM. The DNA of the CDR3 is TGTGCCAGCAGCCCGTCGGGACAGGTAGGCTACGAGCAGTACTTC. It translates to CASSPSGQVGYEQYF.

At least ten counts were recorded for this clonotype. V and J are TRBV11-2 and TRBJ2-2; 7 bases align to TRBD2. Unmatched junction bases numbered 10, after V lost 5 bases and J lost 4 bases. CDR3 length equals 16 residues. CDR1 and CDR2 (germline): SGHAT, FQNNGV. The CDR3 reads CASSPSGLSGTGELFF. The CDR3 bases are TGTGCCAGCAGCCCATCGGGACTATCCGGCACCGGGGAGCTGTTTTTT.

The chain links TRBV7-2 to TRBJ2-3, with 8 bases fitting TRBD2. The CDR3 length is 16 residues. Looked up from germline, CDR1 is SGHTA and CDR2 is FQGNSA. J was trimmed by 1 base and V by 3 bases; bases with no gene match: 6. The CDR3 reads CASSFRGSGGTDTQYF. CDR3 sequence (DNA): TGTGCCAGCAGCTTCCGTGGTAGCGGGGGCACAGATACGCAGTATTTT.

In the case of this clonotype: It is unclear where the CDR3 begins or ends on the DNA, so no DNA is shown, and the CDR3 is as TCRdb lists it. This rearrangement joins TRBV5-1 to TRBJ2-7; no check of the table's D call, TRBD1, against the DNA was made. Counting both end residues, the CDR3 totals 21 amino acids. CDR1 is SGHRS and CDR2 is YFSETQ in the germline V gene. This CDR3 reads CASSFYICSAPGTGFSYEQYF.